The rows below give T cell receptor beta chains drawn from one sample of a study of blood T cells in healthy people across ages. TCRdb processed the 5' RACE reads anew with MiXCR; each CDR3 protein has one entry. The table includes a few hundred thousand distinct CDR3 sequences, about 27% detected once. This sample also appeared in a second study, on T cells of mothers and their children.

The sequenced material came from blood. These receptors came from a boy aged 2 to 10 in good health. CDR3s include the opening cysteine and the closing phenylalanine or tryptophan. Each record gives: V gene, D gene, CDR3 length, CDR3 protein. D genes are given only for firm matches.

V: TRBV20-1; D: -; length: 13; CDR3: CSAREDSFLEQYF
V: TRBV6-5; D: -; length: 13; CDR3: CAGSPRIGETQYF
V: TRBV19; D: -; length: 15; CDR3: CASSYQVYSNQPQHF
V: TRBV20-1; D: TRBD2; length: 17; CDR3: CSSQKLDAAGVWNEQFF
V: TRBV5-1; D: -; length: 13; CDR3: CASGGSSNTEAFF
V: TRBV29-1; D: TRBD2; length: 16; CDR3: CSVEDGLAGAKNIQYF
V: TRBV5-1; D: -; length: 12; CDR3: CASSRDAETQYF
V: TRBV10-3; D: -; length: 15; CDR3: CAISGGTAEYNEQFF
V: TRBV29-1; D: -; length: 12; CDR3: CSGARGADGYTF
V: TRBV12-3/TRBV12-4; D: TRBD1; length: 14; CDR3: CASSFRQGYNEQFF
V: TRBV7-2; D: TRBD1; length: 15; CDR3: CASSLAWTGGYEQYF
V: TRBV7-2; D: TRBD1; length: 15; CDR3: CASILSPDRDHGYTF
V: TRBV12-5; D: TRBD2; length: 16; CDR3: CASGPSLLAGSDEQFF
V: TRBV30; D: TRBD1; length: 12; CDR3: CAWSDRGDGYTF
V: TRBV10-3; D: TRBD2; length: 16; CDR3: CAISEGIAGFTDTQYF
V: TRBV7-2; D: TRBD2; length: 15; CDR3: CASSKTTGGYNEQFF
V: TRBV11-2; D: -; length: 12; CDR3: CASSPDSPEQFF
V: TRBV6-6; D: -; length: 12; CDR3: CASSDITYEQYF
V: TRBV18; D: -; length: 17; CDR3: CASSPPLGTLAKNIQYF
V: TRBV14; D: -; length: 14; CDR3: CASSQAVRGTEAFF
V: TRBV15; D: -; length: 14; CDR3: CATSRFLGATEAFF
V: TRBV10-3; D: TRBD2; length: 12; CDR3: CASGTSVAEQFF
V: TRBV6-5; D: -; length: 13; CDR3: CASSYLGGDTQYF
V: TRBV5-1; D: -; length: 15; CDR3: CASRRDQVVSYEQYF
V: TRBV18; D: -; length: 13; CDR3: CASSPRFTDTQYF
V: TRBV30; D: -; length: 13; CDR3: CASDRGWGQPQHF
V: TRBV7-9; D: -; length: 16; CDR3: CASSPVWVAVFNEQFF
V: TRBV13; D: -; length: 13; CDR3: CASSQAGASEQYF
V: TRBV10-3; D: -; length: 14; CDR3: CAISEQSGNYGYTF
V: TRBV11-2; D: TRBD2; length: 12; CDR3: CASSLDGLAVYF
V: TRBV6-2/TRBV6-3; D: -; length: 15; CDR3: CASSPFGGGTNEQFF
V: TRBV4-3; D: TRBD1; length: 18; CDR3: CASSQEPGQGNTNEKLFF
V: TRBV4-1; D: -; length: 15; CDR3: CASSHKIRTAETQYF
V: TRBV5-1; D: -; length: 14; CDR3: CASSLDQLQETQYF
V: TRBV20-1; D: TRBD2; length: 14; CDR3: CSAASGRSYNEQFF
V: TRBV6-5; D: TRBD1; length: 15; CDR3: CASSYSYRGYYEQYF
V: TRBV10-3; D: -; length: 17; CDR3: CAISESGTVLTQETQYF
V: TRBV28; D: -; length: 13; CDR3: CASSVNQAGEQFF
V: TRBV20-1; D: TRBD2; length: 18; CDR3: CSAAGGLAGDRSYNEQFF
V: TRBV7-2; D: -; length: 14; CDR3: CASSLGLGGHIQYF
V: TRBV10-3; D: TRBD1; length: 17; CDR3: CAISAGRGLEGANVLTF
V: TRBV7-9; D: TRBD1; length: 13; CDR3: CASSRGQGNGYTF
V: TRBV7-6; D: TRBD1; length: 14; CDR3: CASSLNRGNQPQHF
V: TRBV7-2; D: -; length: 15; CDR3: CASSPGSLSYNEQFF